This TCR beta chain was sequenced for a study of blood T cell repertoires in COVID-19. Only in-frame clones appear in the TCRdb table, and some are missing; sequencing was by immunoSEQ multiplex PCR. The profile shows more than 100,000 clones, over 75% of them singletons. The CDR3 has 15 residues. The J segment lost 2 bases and the V segment lost 6 bases, leaving 9 bases of the junction unmatched. Germline assignment: CDR1 MNHEY and CDR2 SMNVEV (reference sequence). This chain joins TRBV27 and TRBJ2-7; TRBD1 matches at 8 bases. The sample taken for sequencing was peripheral blood. The clonotype was recovered from a man older than 75 with acute or convalescent COVID-19. CDR3 DNA sequence: TGTGCCAGCAGCGCAGGGGGACAGGCCACCTACGAGCAGTACTTC. Protein: CASSAGGQATYEQYF.